Presented here are 24 T cell receptor beta chains from one specimen sequenced in a study of T cell responses to AZD1222 COVID-19 vaccine. Assay used: immunoSEQ multiplex PCR; TCRdb lists only in-frame clones, some missing. The table lists about 97,000 clones, around 87% of them singletons. The specimen comprised peripheral blood, sampled 28 days after the second AZD1222 dose. Source of these receptors: an adult who received the AZD1222 COVID-19 vaccine.

The gene calls are TRBV2 and TRBJ2-7, with 9 bases aligning to TRBD1. There are 16 residues in the CDR3. Looked up from germline, CDR1 is SNHLY and CDR2 is FYNNEI. V gave up 10 bases and J gave up 3 bases; unmatched junction bases: 16. Written as DNA, the CDR3 is TGTGCCACAACAGGGGGCCGGGTGGCTGCAGGCTACGAGCAGTACTTC. Residues: CATTGGRVAAGYEQYF.

The chain couples TRBV15 to TRBJ1-3; 10 bases match TRBD1. The CDR3 is 16 residues long. Unmatched junction bases numbered 6, after V lost 1 base and J lost 6 bases. Germline assignment: CDR1 LNHNV and CDR2 YYDKDF (reference sequence). For the CDR3, the DNA is TGTGCCACCAGCAGAGGCCATGGGACAGGGGAAAACACCATATATTTT. Amino acid sequence: CATSRGHGTGENTIYF.

The rearrangement joins TRBV5-6 to TRBJ1-6, with D uncertain. Germline V lookup: CDR1 SGHDT, CDR2 YYEEEE. The CDR3 spans 14 residues. The V end was cut by 4 bases, the J end by 7 bases, with 12 bases between. In DNA, the CDR3 is TGTGCCAGCAGCAAAGACCTCGGAAATTCACCCCTCCACTTT. This encodes CASSKDLGNSPLHF.

This clone was seen once. V gene TRBV3-1 (or the pseudogene TRBV3-2) combines with J gene TRBJ1-5, with D maybe TRBD1 (5 bases). The ends were cut back, 3 bases at V and 7 bases at J, with 16 bases in the middle. The CDR3 has 15 residues. CDR1 and CDR2 (germline): LGHDT, YNNKEL (reference sequence). This chain's CDR3 is CASSQGVGAGQPQHF. CDR3 coding DNA: TGTGCCAGCAGCCAGGGGGTGGGAGCGGGACAGCCCCAGCATTTT.

This clone was detected only once. The V call is TRBV28, the J call TRBJ2-1, with TRBD2 matching 7 bases. Germline V gives CDR1 MDHEN, CDR2 SYDVKM. After removal of 10 bases from V and 0 bases from J, the junction contained 0 bases not matched to a gene. This CDR3 is built from 12 residues. The DNA for the CDR3 is TGTGCCACGGGGGGCTCCTACAATGAGCAGTTCTTC. Protein sequence: CATGGSYNEQFF.

V is TRBV5-1 and J is TRBJ1-3; possibly TRBD1 for D (6 bases). The germline V gene has CDR1 SGHRS and CDR2 YFSETQ. The germline V and J ends were trimmed by 0 bases and 0 bases, with 10 bases remaining between them. CDR3 size: 16 residues. The CDR3 here is CASSLALGGSGNTIYF. The CDR3, as DNA: TGCGCCAGCAGCTTGGCCCTAGGGGGCTCTGGAAACACCATATATTTT.

The V call is TRBV6-5, the J call TRBJ1-4, with TRBD1 identical over 8 bases. After removal of 5 bases from V and 6 bases from J, the junction contained 5 bases not matched to a gene. The CDR3 totals 14 residues. Germline V gene sequence: CDR1 MNHEY, CDR2 SVGAGI. CDR3 nucleotides: TGTGCCAGCAGTACTGGACAGGGTGATGAAAAACTGTTTTTT. Its protein is CASSTGQGDEKLFF.

V gene TRBV21-1 combines with J gene TRBJ2-7; TRBD1 is taken as the D call from the table, unchecked against the DNA. TRBV21-1 is listed as a pseudogene. The CDR3 is 16 amino acids. The CDR3 DNA reads TGTGCCAGCAGCAAAGCGCTTTATGCAGGATCCCACGAGCAGTACTTC. It is translated as CASSKALYAGSHEQYF.

The chain recombines TRBV28 with TRBJ2-5; 11 nucleotides agree with TRBD1. The trim removed 4 bases at V and 5 bases at J, leaving 0 bases unmatched. The CDR3 length is 13 residues. Per the germline V gene, CDR1 is MDHEN and CDR2 is SYDVKM. The DNA of the CDR3 is TGTGCCAGCAGTTGGACAGGGGGCGAGACCCAGTACTTC. Encoded protein: CASSWTGGETQYF.

V usage is TRBV5-4 and J usage is TRBJ2-7, with D uncertain. CDR3 length: 14 amino acids. Trimming left V 2 bases short and J 1 base short, with 10 bases between. The germline V gene has CDR1 SGHNT and CDR2 YYREEE (reference sequence). CDR3 in DNA: TGTGCCAGCAGCTTTTGGGCAGAATCCTACGAGCAGTACTTC. Translation gives CASSFWAESYEQYF.

This chain joins TRBV7-6 and TRBJ2-7; D uncertain. Per germline, CDR1 SGHVS and CDR2 FNYEAQ. V lost 0 bases to trimming and J lost 3 bases, with 12 bases between them. The CDR3 runs to 15 residues. CDR3 region: CASSLARDASYEQYF. The DNA of the CDR3 is TGTGCCAGCAGCTTAGCCCGCGACGCCAGCTACGAGCAGTACTTC.

The count of this clone is one. The gene calls are TRBV7-9 and TRBJ1-1; 7 bases fit TRBD1. Unmatched junction bases numbered 6, after V lost 8 bases and J lost 3 bases. CDR1 is SEHNR and CDR2 is FQNEAQ in the germline V gene (reference sequence). The CDR3 extends over 13 amino acids. The CDR3 loop reads CASSGQMDTEAFF. In DNA form, the CDR3 reads TGTGCCAGCTCGGGACAGATGGACACTGAAGCTTTCTTT.

V is TRBV5-6 and J is TRBJ2-7, with 8 bases lining up with TRBD1. V trimming: 2 bases; J trimming: 6 bases; junction bases outside the gene matches: 10. The germline V gene encodes CDR1 SGHDT and CDR2 YYEEEE. The CDR3 has 15 amino acids. The CDR3 reads CASSFKFRGRFEQYF. DNA of the CDR3: TGTGCCAGCAGCTTTAAATTCAGGGGGCGGTTCGAGCAGTACTTC.

The genes are TRBV15 and TRBJ1-4; 8 bases align to TRBD1. The CDR3 covers 15 residues. CDR1 and CDR2 (germline): LNHNV, YYDKDF (reference sequence). J was trimmed by 8 bases and V by 5 bases; bases with no gene match: 10. As DNA, the CDR3 is TGTGCCACCAGCGGTTCGACAGGGGCCGGGGAAAAACTGTTTTTT. This encodes CATSGSTGAGEKLFF.

The chain uses TRBV5-1 and TRBJ2-5; no clear D. The CDR3 consists of 11 residues. In germline, CDR1 is SGHRS, CDR2 YFSETQ. The V and J ends lost 4 bases and 2 bases respectively, with 3 bases between them. The CDR3 is CASSQQETQYF. The CDR3 nucleotides are TGCGCCAGCAGCCAGCAAGAGACCCAGTACTTC.

The chain combines TRBV9 with TRBJ2-3, with 7 bases fitting TRBD2. The CDR3 is made up of 16 amino acids. J lost 2 bases, V lost 0 bases, and 6 bases had no gene match. Germline lookup yields CDR1 SGDLS and CDR2 YYNGEE. CDR3 coding DNA: TGTGCCAGCAGCGTAGGGTGGGAGGGCCCCACAGATACGCAGTATTTT. It yields the protein CASSVGWEGPTDTQYF.

The J gene is TRBJ2-7, the V gene TRBV7-8; D may match TRBD1 or TRBD2 (5 bases each). The CDR3 loop spans 15 amino acids. Germline CDR1 is SGHVS and CDR2 is FQNEAQ. V gave up 5 bases and J gave up 2 bases, with 16 bases separating them. CDR3 sequence: CASSRGVGGPYEQYF. The CDR3 nucleotides are TGTGCCAGCAGCCGAGGAGTTGGGGGACCCTACGAGCAGTACTTC.

In DNA form, the CDR3 reads TGTGCCAGCAGTGAAGTGTTAGCGGGGGGCCCCATCCGATACAATGAGCAGTTCTTC. Its protein product is CASSEVLAGGPIRYNEQFF. V gene TRBV6-1 combines with J gene TRBJ2-1; 10 bases fit TRBD2. Looked up from germline, CDR1 is MNHNS and CDR2 is SASEGT. The CDR3 consists of 19 residues. V shed 1 base and J 4 bases; nucleotides not matched to a gene: 13.

The rearrangement joins TRBV27 to TRBJ2-3; 11 bases agree with TRBD2. Unmatched junction bases numbered 7, after V lost 5 bases and J lost 0 bases. This CDR3 has 17 amino acids. Germline assignment: CDR1 MNHEY and CDR2 SMNVEV (reference sequence). The CDR3 DNA reads TGTGCCAGCAGTCCCGGGACTAGCGGATATAGCACAGATACGCAGTATTTT. Protein: CASSPGTSGYSTDTQYF.

This chain connects TRBV5-1 to TRBJ2-3, with 9 bases lining up with TRBD1. J lost 3 bases, V lost 3 bases, and 5 bases had no gene match. The CDR3 runs to 15 residues. The germline V gene has CDR1 SGHRS and CDR2 YFSETQ. The CDR3 DNA is TGCGCCAGCAGCTCGGACAGGGGAACAACAGATACGCAGTATTTT. The encoded protein is CASSSDRGTTDTQYF.

The J gene is TRBJ2-7, the V gene TRBV19, with 14 bases matching TRBD2. The V gene's germline CDR1 is LNHDA and CDR2 SQIVND (reference sequence). V dropped 5 bases and J dropped 4; count of bases not matched to a gene: 7. This CDR3 is 16 amino acids long. DNA for the CDR3: TGTGCCAGTAGTCCAGGACTAGCGGGGGGAGTATACGAGCAGTACTTC. Its protein is CASSPGLAGGVYEQYF.

V is TRBV5-1 and J is TRBJ1-6; TRBD1 matches at 9 bases. Germline V CDR1 and CDR2: SGHRS, YFSETQ. V gave up 4 bases and J gave up 7 bases; unmatched junction bases: 3. The CDR3 has 14 amino acids. This CDR3 is CASSPDRGNSPLHF. CDR3 nucleotide sequence: TGCGCCAGCAGCCCGGACAGGGGAAATTCACCCCTCCACTTT.

CDR3: CASTPSRGNTIYF. CDR3 coding DNA: TGTGCCAGCACCCCGAGTAGGGGAAACACCATATATTTT. The chain recombines TRBV3-1 (or the pseudogene TRBV3-2) with TRBJ1-3; no clear D gene. In germline, CDR1 is LGHDT, CDR2 YNNKEL (reference sequence). The CDR3 extends over 13 amino acids. The V and J ends lost 7 bases and 4 bases respectively, with 11 bases between them.

The rearrangement links TRBV19 to TRBJ1-2; D unresolved. V was trimmed by 2 bases and J by 0 bases, leaving 10 bases between them. Germline V lookup: CDR1 LNHDA, CDR2 SQIVND (reference sequence). The CDR3 is 15 residues long. CDR3 residues: CASSIRREANYGYTF. The DNA for the CDR3 is TGTGCCAGTAGTATAAGGCGGGAGGCTAACTATGGCTACACCTTC.